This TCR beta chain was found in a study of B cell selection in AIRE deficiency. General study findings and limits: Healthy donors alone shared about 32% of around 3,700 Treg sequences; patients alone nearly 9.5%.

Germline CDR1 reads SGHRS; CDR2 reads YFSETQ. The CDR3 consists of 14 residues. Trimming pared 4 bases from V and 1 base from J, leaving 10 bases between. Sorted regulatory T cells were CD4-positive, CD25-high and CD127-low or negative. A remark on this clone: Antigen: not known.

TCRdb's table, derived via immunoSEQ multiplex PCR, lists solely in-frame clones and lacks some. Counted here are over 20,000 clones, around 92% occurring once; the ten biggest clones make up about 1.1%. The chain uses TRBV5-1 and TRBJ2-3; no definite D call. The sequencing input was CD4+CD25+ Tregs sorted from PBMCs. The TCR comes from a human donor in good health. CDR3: CASSPLSGTDTQYF. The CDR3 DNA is TGCGCCAGCAGCCCCCTTTCGGGCACAGATACGCAGTATTTT. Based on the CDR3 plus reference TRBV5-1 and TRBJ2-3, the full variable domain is KAGVTQTPRYLIKTRGQQVTLSCSPISGHRSVSWYQQTPGQGLQFLFEYFSETQRNKGNFPGRFSGRQFSNSRSEMNVSTLELGDSALYLCASSPLSGTDTQYFGPGTRLTVL.